This T cell receptor (beta chain) came from a study of T cell repertoires in cytomegalovirus infection. Overall study: Through public TCR beta signatures, both CMV infection and matching HLA type were indicated.

Study results and caveats: HLA-C-restricted CMV clonotypes gave the most frequent clonotype in two of eight donors. Cumulated frequencies of public TCR beta families served to identify carriers of CMV plus the relevant HLA.

Points on this clonotype: Its cognate antigen is unknown.

The CDR3 runs 13 residues. V dropped 6 bases and J dropped 0 bases, with 7 bases sitting between them. Germline CDR1 MDHEN, CDR2 SYDVKM. A single record per CDR3 protein comes from TCRdb applying MiXCR to the reads. The sample lists some 150,000 distinct CDR3 sequences; under 8% were seen once. The genes are TRBV28 and TRBJ2-3; D is uncertain. The source of this sequence is a human donor in good health (CMV status not recorded). Some clones in this sample may be carry-over from other donors' samples. The sequencing input was PBMCs. The DNA for the CDR3 is TGTGCCAGCAGGAAGAGTAGCACAGATACGCAGTATTTT. This translates into CASRKSSTDTQYF.